The clone carrying this TCR beta chain was picked up a small number of times. What it binds is unknown. This sample is part of a study of CD8 T cells in ankylosing spondylitis. TCRdb reanalysed the 5' RACE reads using MiXCR and keeps one entry per CDR3 protein. There are about 540,000 distinct CDR3 sequences in the sample; roughly 13% occur only once, and nearly 7% lies in the top ten. Study-wide findings and caveats: One TCR beta motif, made up of eight or nine highly homologous variants, appeared characteristic of ankylosing spondylitis blood.

The germline gives CDR1 MNHNS, CDR2 SASEGT. This CDR3 comprises 15 residues. The trim removed 2 bases at V and 2 bases at J, leaving 5 bases unmatched. The sequenced sample was blood, either unsorted or a sorted T cell fraction (not recorded which). The sequence was obtained from a male donor with ankylosing spondylitis. The chain has TRBV6-1 and TRBJ2-7; 8 nucleotides align to TRBD1. DNA for the CDR3: TGTGCCAGCAGTGAACCGGACAGGGAGGCCTACGAGCAGTACTTC. This codes for CASSEPDREAYEQYF.